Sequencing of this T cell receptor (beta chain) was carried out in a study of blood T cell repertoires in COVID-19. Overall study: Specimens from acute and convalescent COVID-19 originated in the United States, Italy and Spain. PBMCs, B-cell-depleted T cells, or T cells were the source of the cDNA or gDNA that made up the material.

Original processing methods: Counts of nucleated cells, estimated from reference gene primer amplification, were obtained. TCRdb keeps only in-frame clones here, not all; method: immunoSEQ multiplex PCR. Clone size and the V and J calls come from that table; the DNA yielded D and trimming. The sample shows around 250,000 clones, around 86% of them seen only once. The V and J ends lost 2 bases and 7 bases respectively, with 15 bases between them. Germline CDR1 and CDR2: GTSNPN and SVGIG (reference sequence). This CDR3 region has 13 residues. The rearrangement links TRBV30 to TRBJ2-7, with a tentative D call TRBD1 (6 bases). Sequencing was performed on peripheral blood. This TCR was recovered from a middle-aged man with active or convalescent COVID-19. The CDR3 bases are TGTGCCTGGAGTCACGGACGGGACATGGAGCAGTACTTC. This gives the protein CAWSHGRDMEQYF.